The T cell receptor beta chain under discussion was sequenced for a study of cytotoxic CD8 clonotypes in ibrutinib-treated CLL. Here immunoSEQ multiplex PCR was the method, and the copy in TCRdb shows in-frame clones only, minus some. The table lists roughly 180,000 clones, roughly 80% of them singletons, with 3.5% to 5.5% in the top ten. Whole-study results and caveats: In sustained-remission versus progressing patients, sampling times differed. Contraction or stability on treatment characterized the public clonotypes, which were uncommon.

Turning to this clone: Its target is not known.

Per germline, CDR1 SEHNR and CDR2 FQNEAQ (reference sequence). CDR3 length: 14 amino acids. V was pared by 4 bases and J by 2 bases, with 9 bases between. The J gene is TRBJ1-5, the V gene TRBV7-9; tentative D call: TRBD1 (5 bases). The sample consisted of PBMCs, taken after 24 months of ibrutinib treatment. This sequence originates from a human donor with chronic lymphocytic leukemia. The CDR3, as DNA: TGTGCCAGCAGCTACATAGGGGGCAATCAGCCCCAGCATTTT. Translated: CASSYIGGNQPQHF.